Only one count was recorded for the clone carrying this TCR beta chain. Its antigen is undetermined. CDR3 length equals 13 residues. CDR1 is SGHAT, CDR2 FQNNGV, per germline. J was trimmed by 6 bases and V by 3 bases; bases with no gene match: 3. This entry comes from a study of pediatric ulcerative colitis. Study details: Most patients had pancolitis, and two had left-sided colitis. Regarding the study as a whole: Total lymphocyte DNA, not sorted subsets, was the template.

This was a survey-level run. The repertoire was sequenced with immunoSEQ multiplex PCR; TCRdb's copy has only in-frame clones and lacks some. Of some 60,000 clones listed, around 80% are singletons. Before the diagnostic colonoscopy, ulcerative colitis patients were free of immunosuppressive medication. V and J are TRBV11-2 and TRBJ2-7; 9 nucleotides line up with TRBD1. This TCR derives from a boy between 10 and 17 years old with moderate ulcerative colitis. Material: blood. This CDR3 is CASSFHRGLEQYF. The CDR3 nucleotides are TGTGCCAGCAGCTTTCACAGGGGGCTCGAGCAGTACTTC.